Listed below are T cell receptor beta chains from one sample, sequenced in a study of Ad26.COV2.S vaccination and SARS-CoV-2 variants. Libraries were prepared by immunoSEQ multiplex PCR; TCRdb keeps only in-frame clonotypes and omits some of them. There are around 450,000 clones in the sample; 90% occur only once, and roughly 3.9% lies in the top ten. The material was peripheral blood, obtained in a trial of Ad26.COV2.S vaccine versus placebo. Receptors originate from a person between 18 and 59 years old who received the Ad26.COV2.S COVID-19 vaccine or a placebo. Each CDR3 is given with its conserved first and last residue. D genes are given only for firm matches.

-,TRBV6-1,TRBJ2-1,CASSESGVEQFF,TGTGCCAGCAGTGAATCAGGGGTCGAGCAGTTCTTC
-,TRBV9,TRBJ1-3,CASSAGGTYSGNTIYF,TGTGCCAGCAGCGCGGGAGGGACCTACTCTGGAAACACCATATATTTT
TRBD1,TRBV4-3,TRBJ2-2,CASSYFPGQLNTGELFF,TGCGCCAGCAGCTACTTCCCGGGACAGCTCAACACCGGGGAGCTGTTTTTT
-,TRBV7-2,TRBJ2-7,CASSLMTDEQYF,TGTGCCAGCAGCTTAATGACGGACGAGCAGTACTTC
TRBD1,TRBV5-1,TRBJ1-2,CASSLSGTGKGYTF,TGCGCCAGCAGCTTGTCCGGGACAGGGAAAGGCTACACCTTC
-,TRBV25-1,TRBJ2-7,CASSEQETGLGEQYF,TGTGCCAGCAGTGAACAAGAGACCGGCCTGGGGGAGCAGTACTTC
TRBD2,TRBV11-2,TRBJ2-3,CASSKGLAGTDTQYF,TGTGCCAGCAGCAAGGGACTAGCGGGCACAGATACGCAGTATTTT
TRBD1,TRBV5-1,TRBJ1-6,CASSWTPQGAVNNNSPLHF,TGCGCCAGCAGCTGGACCCCACAGGGGGCCGTGAACAATAATTCACCCCTCCACTTT
TRBD1,TRBV6-5,TRBJ1-5,CASSTGQGERQPQHF,TGTGCCAGCAGCACTGGACAGGGGGAGAGACAGCCCCAGCATTTT
TRBD1,TRBV27,TRBJ1-2,CASSSPDRGAGYGYTF,TGTGCCAGCAGTTCCCCCGACAGGGGGGCGGGCTATGGCTACACCTTC
-,TRBV7-9,TRBJ1-2,CASSRSVRGRTDGYTF,TGTGCCAGCAGCCGAAGTGTCCGGGGGCGAACGGATGGCTACACCTTC
-,TRBV9,TRBJ2-3,CASSVEGGAATDTQYF,TGTGCCAGCAGCGTAGAAGGCGGGGCTGCCACAGATACGCAGTATTTT